A selection of T cell receptor beta chains follows, all from one sample in a study of blood T cell repertoires in COVID-19. This table comes from immunoSEQ multiplex PCR, and its TCRdb copy is limited to in-frame clones, with some not included. The sample records approximately 210,000 clones, 75% to 90% being singletons. The material sequenced was peripheral blood. These receptors came from a human donor in a cohort sampled during active COVID-19. Both conserved end residues are part of each CDR3. A D gene is named only where the DNA matches it firmly. Expanded clones get a size class; other rows say once, few or many, or leave the size out.

clone size: NA; J gene: TRBJ2-7; V gene: TRBV7-2; D gene: NA; CDR3 protein: CASSLTSSYEQYF; CDR3 DNA: TGTGCCAGCAGCTTGACTAGTTCCTACGAGCAGTACTTC
clone size: NA; J gene: TRBJ2-6; V gene: TRBV2; D gene: TRBD2; CDR3 protein: CASSGREVSGANVLTF; CDR3 DNA: TGTGCCAGCAGTGGACGGGAGGTTTCTGGGGCCAACGTCCTGACTTTC
clone size: NA; J gene: TRBJ2-3; V gene: TRBV24-1; D gene: TRBD2; CDR3 protein: CATSDSSGRGDTQYF; CDR3 DNA: TGTGCCACCAGTGATTCTAGCGGGAGGGGAGATACGCAGTATTTT
clone size: few; J gene: TRBJ1-5; V gene: TRBV7-8; D gene: NA; CDR3 protein: CASSLALRGKDQPQHF; CDR3 DNA: TGTGCCAGCAGCTTAGCGCTGAGGGGGAAGGATCAGCCCCAGCATTTT
clone size: NA; J gene: TRBJ2-7; V gene: TRBV29-1; D gene: NA; CDR3 protein: CSVAGDSYEQYF; CDR3 DNA: TGCAGCGTTGCGGGAGACTCTTACGAGCAGTACTTC
clone size: NA; J gene: TRBJ1-2; V gene: TRBV27; D gene: TRBD1; CDR3 protein: CASSPTGRYGYTF; CDR3 DNA: TGTGCCAGCAGTCCGACAGGGCGCTATGGCTACACCTTC
clone size: NA; J gene: TRBJ1-5; V gene: TRBV28; D gene: NA; CDR3 protein: CAAASPNQPQHF; CDR3 DNA: TGTGCCGCGGCCAGCCCCAATCAGCCCCAGCATTTT
clone size: few; J gene: TRBJ2-7; V gene: TRBV12-5; D gene: TRBD1; CDR3 protein: CASGRGQGLREQYF; CDR3 DNA: TGTGCTAGTGGTCGGGGACAGGGGTTGAGGGAGCAGTACTTC
clone size: once; J gene: TRBJ1-2; V gene: TRBV27; D gene: TRBD1; CDR3 protein: CASSRWGTGHYGYTF; CDR3 DNA: TGTGCCAGCAGTAGATGGGGGACAGGGCATTATGGCTACACCTTC
clone size: NA; J gene: TRBJ2-1; V gene: TRBV9; D gene: TRBD2; CDR3 protein: CASSVGLAGVSYNEQFF; CDR3 DNA: TGTGCCAGCAGCGTAGGACTAGCGGGGGTCTCATACAATGAGCAGTTCTTC
clone size: NA; J gene: TRBJ2-7; V gene: TRBV3-1/TRBV3-2; D gene: TRBD1; CDR3 protein: CASSLKGTGAPYEQYF; CDR3 DNA: TGTGCCAGCAGCCTCAAAGGGACAGGGGCGCCATACGAGCAGTACTTC
clone size: few; J gene: TRBJ1-5; V gene: TRBV6-1; D gene: NA; CDR3 protein: CASSDGASPYSNQPQHF; CDR3 DNA: TGTGCCAGCAGTGATGGGGCGTCACCCTATAGCAATCAGCCCCAGCATTTT
clone size: NA; J gene: TRBJ2-7; V gene: TRBV7-8; D gene: NA; CDR3 protein: CASSTITRNHEQYF; CDR3 DNA: TGTGCCAGCAGCACAATAACTAGGAACCACGAGCAGTACTTC
clone size: few; J gene: TRBJ1-2; V gene: TRBV4-3; D gene: TRBD1; CDR3 protein: CASSPGQGGYCTF; CDR3 DNA: TGCGCCAGCAGCCCCGGACAGGGAGGGTACTGCACCTTC
clone size: once; J gene: TRBJ1-5; V gene: TRBV6-5; D gene: NA; CDR3 protein: CASSSYSNQPQHF; CDR3 DNA: TGTGCCAGCAGTTCTTATAGCAATCAGCCCCAGCATTTT
clone size: NA; J gene: TRBJ1-5; V gene: TRBV5-4; D gene: NA; CDR3 protein: CASSLDRAGPQHF; CDR3 DNA: TGTGCCAGCAGCTTGGACAGGGCTGGGCCCCAGCATTTT
clone size: NA; J gene: TRBJ2-7; V gene: TRBV27; D gene: NA; CDR3 protein: CASRSFGQSYEQYF; CDR3 DNA: TGTGCCAGCCGATCTTTCGGACAGTCCTACGAGCAGTACTTC
clone size: NA; J gene: TRBJ2-5; V gene: TRBV15; D gene: NA; CDR3 protein: CATSRDLRETQYF; CDR3 DNA: TGTGCCACCAGCAGAGATCTGCGAGAGACCCAGTACTTC
clone size: NA; J gene: TRBJ2-4; V gene: TRBV19; D gene: NA; CDR3 protein: CASSYQGLLAKNIQYF; CDR3 DNA: TGTGCCAGTAGCTATCAGGGGTTACTAGCCAAAAACATTCAGTACTTC
clone size: NA; J gene: TRBJ2-7; V gene: TRBV2; D gene: TRBD1; CDR3 protein: CASSRTGTGVEQYF; CDR3 DNA: TGTGCCAGCAGTCGAACCGGGACAGGGGTAGAACAGTACTTC
clone size: NA; J gene: TRBJ2-7; V gene: TRBV28; D gene: TRBD2; CDR3 protein: CASSSPKLLAGFSYEQYF; CDR3 DNA: TGTGCCAGCAGTTCGCCAAAGCTACTAGCGGGGTTCTCCTACGAGCAGTACTTC
clone size: NA; J gene: TRBJ2-1; V gene: TRBV6-5; D gene: NA; CDR3 protein: CASIRLGSSYNEQFF; CDR3 DNA: TGTGCCAGCATCCGACTAGGTAGCTCCTACAATGAGCAGTTCTTC
clone size: NA; J gene: TRBJ1-2; V gene: TRBV27; D gene: NA; CDR3 protein: CASSLTELANYGYTF; CDR3 DNA: TGTGCCAGCAGTTTGACGGAGTTAGCTAACTATGGCTACACCTTC
clone size: NA; J gene: TRBJ2-3; V gene: TRBV11-2; D gene: NA; CDR3 protein: CASSQGGVYTDTQYF; CDR3 DNA: TGTGCCAGCAGCCAGGGCGGGGTGTACACAGATACGCAGTATTTT
clone size: NA; J gene: TRBJ1-4; V gene: TRBV28; D gene: NA; CDR3 protein: CASSFNRHPTNEKLFF; CDR3 DNA: TGTGCCAGCAGTTTTAACAGACACCCAACTAATGAAAAACTGTTTTTT
clone size: few; J gene: TRBJ2-7; V gene: TRBV6-2/TRBV6-3; D gene: TRBD1; CDR3 protein: CASSFRDRVYEQYF; CDR3 DNA: TGTGCCAGCAGCTTCCGGGACAGGGTCTACGAGCAGTACTTC
clone size: NA; J gene: TRBJ2-3; V gene: TRBV5-5; D gene: NA; CDR3 protein: CASSSTGTDTQYF; CDR3 DNA: TGTGCCAGCAGCTCAACAGGGACAGATACGCAGTATTTT
clone size: once; J gene: TRBJ1-2; V gene: TRBV12-3/TRBV12-4; D gene: NA; CDR3 protein: CASSYEGYGYTF; CDR3 DNA: TGTGCCAGCAGTTACGAGGGCTATGGCTACACCTTC
clone size: NA; J gene: TRBJ1-2; V gene: TRBV29-1; D gene: TRBD1; CDR3 protein: CSVEGQTGVNGYTF; CDR3 DNA: TGCAGCGTTGAAGGCCAGACAGGGGTGAATGGCTACACCTTC
clone size: NA; J gene: TRBJ2-1; V gene: TRBV24-1; D gene: NA; CDR3 protein: CATSDYSTGSNGNEQFF; CDR3 DNA: TGTGCCACCAGTGACTACTCGACCGGGTCCAACGGGAATGAGCAGTTCTTC
clone size: once; J gene: TRBJ1-5; V gene: TRBV19; D gene: NA; CDR3 protein: CASSYRGSQPQHF; CDR3 DNA: TGTGCCAGTAGCTATAGGGGAAGTCAGCCCCAGCATTTT
clone size: NA; J gene: TRBJ2-1; V gene: TRBV19; D gene: NA; CDR3 protein: CASSKGSGSLYNEQFF; CDR3 DNA: TGTGCCAGTAGTAAAGGGAGCGGATCTCTCTACAATGAGCAGTTCTTC
clone size: once; J gene: TRBJ1-1; V gene: TRBV3-1/TRBV3-2; D gene: NA; CDR3 protein: CASRGGTEAFF; CDR3 DNA: TGTGCCAGCCGGGGGGGCACTGAAGCTTTCTTT
clone size: NA; J gene: TRBJ1-1; V gene: TRBV9; D gene: TRBD1; CDR3 protein: CASSLGQGRTEAFF; CDR3 DNA: TGTGCCAGCAGCCTGGGACAGGGAAGAACTGAAGCTTTCTTT
clone size: NA; J gene: TRBJ1-5; V gene: TRBV7-8; D gene: NA; CDR3 protein: CASSLARGNQPQHF; CDR3 DNA: TGTGCCAGCAGCTTAGCCAGGGGCAATCAGCCCCAGCATTTT
clone size: NA; J gene: TRBJ1-2; V gene: TRBV4-2; D gene: TRBD1; CDR3 protein: CASSATGGDVGGYTF; CDR3 DNA: TGTGCCAGCAGCGCGACAGGGGGCGATGTAGGTGGCTACACCTTC
clone size: NA; J gene: TRBJ2-2; V gene: TRBV27; D gene: NA; CDR3 protein: CASSSGPGLTNTGELFF; CDR3 DNA: TGTGCCAGCAGCTCAGGGCCGGGACTTACGAACACCGGGGAGCTGTTTTTT
clone size: NA; J gene: TRBJ2-7; V gene: TRBV15; D gene: TRBD1; CDR3 protein: CATSPRTGTYEQYF; CDR3 DNA: TGTGCCACCAGCCCAAGGACAGGGACCTACGAGCAGTACTTC
clone size: NA; J gene: TRBJ1-2; V gene: TRBV27; D gene: TRBD1; CDR3 protein: CASSQTGDLDYGYTF; CDR3 DNA: TGTGCCAGCAGCCAGACAGGGGATTTGGACTATGGCTACACCTTC
clone size: NA; J gene: TRBJ2-3; V gene: TRBV30; D gene: TRBD2; CDR3 protein: CAWSRAGGADTQYF; CDR3 DNA: TGTGCCTGGAGTAGAGCGGGAGGGGCAGATACGCAGTATTTT